This is a list of T cell receptor beta chains from one sample in a study of T cells in Graves' hyperthyroidism and ophthalmopathy. Using its own MiXCR run on the multiplex PCR reads, TCRdb lists one record per CDR3 protein. The repertoire holds a few hundred thousand distinct CDR3 sequences, 20% seen once, with less than 30% in the top ten. Sequencing input: blood. These receptors all stem from a man between 18 and 35 years old with Graves' hyperthyroidism. The CDR3 runs from the conserved cysteine through the conserved F or W. D genes are given only for firm matches. The size entry is marked missing in some rows and otherwise reads once, few, many or a size class.

13	many	TRBD1	TRBV30	CAWITGGNYGYTF
14	many	.	TRBV6-1	CASFPGTANTEAFF
15	many	TRBD1	TRBV15	CATSRDFPTGGELFF
14	.	.	TRBV12-3/TRBV12-4	CASSPDSPRGPQHF
15	many	.	TRBV12-3/TRBV12-4	CASSLMVPGDIEAFF
15	many	TRBD2	TRBV6-1	CASSDLGRVSYEQYF
17	many	.	TRBV12-3/TRBV12-4	CASSLARGAGGRETQYF
15	many	TRBD2	TRBV28	CASSLGGSGVGEQYF
12	many	.	TRBV6-1	CASSEDNYEQYF
12	.	TRBD1	TRBV6-1	CASSGQVIEAFF
13	.	TRBD1	TRBV18	CATTGQANTEAFF
13	.	.	TRBV12-3/TRBV12-4	CASSWGQPPEQYF